This is a list of T cell receptor beta chains from one sample in a study of shared clonotypes between healthy human individuals. Here immunoSEQ multiplex PCR was the method, and the copy in TCRdb shows in-frame clones only, minus some. The sample lists hundreds of thousands of clones; 95% to 98% were seen once. The sequenced sample was naive CD4+ T cells sorted from blood. These receptors all stem from a woman in her thirties in good health. The CDR3 runs from the conserved cysteine through the conserved F or W. The D gene is left open where the match is weak. Expanded clones get a size class; other rows say once, few or many, or leave the size out.

D gene: NA; J gene: TRBJ1-3; V gene: TRBV29-1; clone size: NA; CDR3 protein: CSVDVDKSSGNTIYF; CDR3 DNA: TGCAGCGTTGATGTGGACAAGAGCTCTGGAAACACCATATATTTT
D gene: NA; J gene: TRBJ2-3; V gene: TRBV19; clone size: NA; CDR3 protein: CASSIRLVTDTQYF; CDR3 DNA: TGTGCCAGTAGTATACGACTTGTCACAGATACGCAGTATTTT
D gene: NA; J gene: TRBJ2-2; V gene: TRBV6-1; clone size: NA; CDR3 protein: CASSDHVTSFTGELFF; CDR3 DNA: TGTGCCAGCAGTGATCATGTGACTAGTTTTACCGGGGAGCTGTTTTTT
D gene: TRBD2; J gene: TRBJ2-1; V gene: TRBV18; clone size: NA; CDR3 protein: CASSPFMRENTYEQFF; CDR3 DNA: TGTGCCAGCTCACCATTTATGCGGGAGAATACGTATGAGCAGTTCTTC
D gene: NA; J gene: TRBJ1-1; V gene: TRBV18; clone size: NA; CDR3 protein: CASSLSQEWTLAFF; CDR3 DNA: TGTGCCAGCTCACTAAGTCAGGAATGGACGTTGGCTTTCTTT
D gene: NA; J gene: TRBJ2-7; V gene: TRBV15; clone size: NA; CDR3 protein: CATSRVGLVQYF; CDR3 DNA: TGTGCCACCAGCAGGGTCGGGCTCGTGCAGTACTTC
D gene: TRBD1; J gene: TRBJ1-4; V gene: TRBV11-1; clone size: NA; CDR3 protein: CASSSDRESEKLFF; CDR3 DNA: TGTGCCAGCAGCTCGGACAGGGAGAGTGAAAAACTGTTTTTT
D gene: NA; J gene: TRBJ2-3; V gene: TRBV5-1; clone size: NA; CDR3 protein: CASSFPGTTITDTQYF; CDR3 DNA: TGCGCCAGCAGCTTCCCCGGGACAACCATAACAGATACGCAGTATTTT
D gene: TRBD2; J gene: TRBJ2-7; V gene: TRBV10-3; clone size: NA; CDR3 protein: CAISVSSGISYEQYF; CDR3 DNA: TGTGCCATCAGTGTAAGTAGCGGGATCTCCTACGAGCAGTACTTC
D gene: TRBD1; J gene: TRBJ1-5; V gene: TRBV7-2; clone size: once; CDR3 protein: CASSSDRGGQPQHF; CDR3 DNA: TGTGCCAGCAGCTCCGACAGGGGAGGTCAGCCCCAGCATTTT
D gene: NA; J gene: TRBJ1-4; V gene: TRBV27; clone size: NA; CDR3 protein: CASRTGTTATNEKLFF; CDR3 DNA: TGTGCCAGCAGAACCGGGACAACTGCAACTAATGAAAAACTGTTTTTT
D gene: NA; J gene: TRBJ1-2; V gene: TRBV14; clone size: once; CDR3 protein: CASSARAGIVGYGYTF; CDR3 DNA: TGTGCCAGCAGCGCACGTGCGGGAATCGTAGGCTATGGCTACACCTTC
D gene: NA; J gene: TRBJ1-2; V gene: TRBV6-6; clone size: NA; CDR3 protein: CASREVYGYTF; CDR3 DNA: TGTGCCAGCAGAGAGGTCTATGGCTACACCTTC
D gene: NA; J gene: TRBJ1-4; V gene: TRBV18; clone size: NA; CDR3 protein: CASSPTTNEKLFF; CDR3 DNA: TGTGCCAGCTCACCAACAACTAATGAAAAACTGTTTTTT
D gene: TRBD1; J gene: TRBJ1-3; V gene: TRBV5-5; clone size: NA; CDR3 protein: CASSQDRGAGNTIYF; CDR3 DNA: TGTGCCAGCAGCCAGGACAGGGGAGCTGGAAACACCATATATTTT
D gene: TRBD2; J gene: TRBJ2-1; V gene: TRBV6-5; clone size: NA; CDR3 protein: CASSFRDYNNEQFF; CDR3 DNA: TGTGCCAGCAGTTTTCGGGACTACAACAATGAGCAGTTCTTC
D gene: NA; J gene: TRBJ2-1; V gene: TRBV15; clone size: NA; CDR3 protein: CATSRTRDGSSYNEQFF; CDR3 DNA: TGTGCCACCAGCAGAACCCGAGACGGGAGCTCCTACAATGAGCAGTTCTTC
D gene: NA; J gene: TRBJ1-1; V gene: TRBV6-5; clone size: NA; CDR3 protein: CASTLAGNTETFF; CDR3 DNA: TGTGCCAGCACGCTGGCCGGGAACACTGAAACTTTCTTT
D gene: TRBD2; J gene: TRBJ2-3; V gene: TRBV19; clone size: NA; CDR3 protein: CASRTLTAGVDTQYF; CDR3 DNA: TGTGCCAGTAGAACCCTAACAGCGGGAGTTGATACGCAGTATTTT
D gene: TRBD2; J gene: TRBJ2-2; V gene: TRBV5-1; clone size: NA; CDR3 protein: CASSRGAGELFF; CDR3 DNA: TGCGCCAGCAGTCGGGGGGCCGGGGAGCTGTTTTTT
D gene: NA; J gene: TRBJ2-3; V gene: TRBV7-8; clone size: once; CDR3 protein: CASSSKDRRGDTQYF; CDR3 DNA: TGTGCCAGCAGCTCCAAGGACAGGCGGGGAGATACGCAGTATTTT
D gene: NA; J gene: TRBJ2-5; V gene: TRBV6-1; clone size: NA; CDR3 protein: CASSEPGERVETQYF; CDR3 DNA: TGTGCCAGCAGTGAACCCGGGGAAAGGGTGGAGACCCAGTACTTC
D gene: TRBD2; J gene: TRBJ2-5; V gene: TRBV5-6; clone size: NA; CDR3 protein: CASGRGRQHSRIETQYF; CDR3 DNA: TGTGCCAGCGGGCGCGGGAGGCAACACTCCAGGATAGAGACCCAGTACTTC
D gene: TRBD1; J gene: TRBJ2-7; V gene: TRBV25-1; clone size: NA; CDR3 protein: CASRVGQGVTYEQYF; CDR3 DNA: TGTGCCAGCAGAGTCGGACAGGGAGTCACCTACGAGCAGTACTTC
D gene: TRBD2; J gene: TRBJ2-1; V gene: TRBV10-1; clone size: NA; CDR3 protein: CASSESGAGNNEQFF; CDR3 DNA: TGCGCCAGCAGTGAGTCGGGAGCGGGAAACAATGAGCAGTTCTTC
D gene: NA; J gene: TRBJ1-4; V gene: TRBV28; clone size: NA; CDR3 protein: CASRGGEIPLGEKLFF; CDR3 DNA: TGTGCCAGCCGGGGGGGGGAGATCCCACTAGGTGAAAAACTGTTTTTT
D gene: TRBD2; J gene: TRBJ2-7; V gene: TRBV28; clone size: NA; CDR3 protein: CASNPGLAGYEQYF; CDR3 DNA: TGTGCCAGCAACCCGGGACTAGCGGGCTACGAGCAGTACTTC
D gene: TRBD1; J gene: TRBJ1-6; V gene: TRBV6-1; clone size: NA; CDR3 protein: CASSGYPGGSNSPLHF; CDR3 DNA: TGTGCCAGCAGTGGATACCCAGGGGGCTCTAATTCACCCCTCCACTTT
D gene: NA; J gene: TRBJ2-3; V gene: TRBV27; clone size: NA; CDR3 protein: CASSPGLLTDTQYF; CDR3 DNA: TGTGCCAGCAGCCCAGGTTTACTCACAGATACGCAGTATTTT
D gene: NA; J gene: TRBJ2-3; V gene: TRBV19; clone size: once; CDR3 protein: CASTPFGTSTDTQYF; CDR3 DNA: TGTGCCAGTACCCCCTTTGGGACGAGCACAGATACGCAGTATTTT
D gene: TRBD1; J gene: TRBJ2-3; V gene: TRBV14; clone size: NA; CDR3 protein: CASSEFGTGDGDTQYF; CDR3 DNA: TGTGCCAGCAGCGAATTCGGGACAGGGGATGGGGATACGCAGTATTTT
D gene: TRBD1; J gene: TRBJ2-7; V gene: TRBV5-1; clone size: NA; CDR3 protein: CASSLVGTGAYEQYF; CDR3 DNA: TGCGCCAGCAGCTTGGTGGGGACAGGAGCCTACGAGCAGTACTTC
D gene: NA; J gene: TRBJ2-5; V gene: TRBV5-6; clone size: NA; CDR3 protein: CASSLSSVAAETQYF; CDR3 DNA: TGTGCCAGCAGCTTGTCCTCGGTAGCAGCAGAGACCCAGTACTTC
D gene: TRBD2; J gene: TRBJ2-5; V gene: TRBV28; clone size: once; CDR3 protein: CASRFGTRLQETQYF; CDR3 DNA: TGTGCCAGCAGATTCGGGACTAGGCTCCAAGAGACCCAGTACTTC
D gene: NA; J gene: TRBJ1-4; V gene: TRBV5-1; clone size: NA; CDR3 protein: CASSLTWRSNEKLFF; CDR3 DNA: TGCGCCAGCAGCTTGACTTGGCGGTCTAATGAAAAACTGTTTTTT
D gene: TRBD2; J gene: TRBJ2-1; V gene: TRBV14; clone size: NA; CDR3 protein: CASSRTSGIPNEQFF; CDR3 DNA: TGTGCCAGCAGCCGGACTAGCGGGATTCCCAATGAGCAGTTCTTC
D gene: NA; J gene: TRBJ1-5; V gene: TRBV19; clone size: NA; CDR3 protein: CASSILGQPQHF; CDR3 DNA: TGTGCCAGTAGTATTTTGGGTCAGCCCCAGCATTTT
D gene: NA; J gene: TRBJ2-7; V gene: TRBV6-6; clone size: NA; CDR3 protein: CASSYSPQRGEQYF; CDR3 DNA: TGTGCCAGCAGTTACTCTCCGCAAAGGGGCGAGCAGTACTTC
D gene: NA; J gene: TRBJ2-7; V gene: TRBV5-6; clone size: NA; CDR3 protein: CASSLYSPAAHEQYF; CDR3 DNA: TGTGCCAGCAGCTTGTACAGCCCCGCGGCCCACGAGCAGTACTTC
D gene: TRBD1; J gene: TRBJ1-1; V gene: TRBV18; clone size: NA; CDR3 protein: CASSIDRGRGNTEAFF; CDR3 DNA: TGTGCCAGCTCAATTGACAGGGGGCGCGGGAACACTGAAGCTTTCTTT
D gene: NA; J gene: TRBJ1-2; V gene: TRBV7-9; clone size: NA; CDR3 protein: CASSLPRDRGDGYTF; CDR3 DNA: TGTGCCAGCAGCTTACCCCGGGACCGGGGGGATGGCTACACCTTC
D gene: TRBD2; J gene: TRBJ2-3; V gene: TRBV6-5; clone size: NA; CDR3 protein: CASSYRAGGPSDTQYF; CDR3 DNA: TGTGCCAGCAGTTACAGGGCGGGAGGGCCATCGGATACGCAGTATTTT
D gene: NA; J gene: TRBJ1-1; V gene: TRBV7-9; clone size: NA; CDR3 protein: CASSFLGGQDTEAFF; CDR3 DNA: TGTGCCAGCAGCTTCCTCGGGGGGCAGGACACTGAAGCTTTCTTT
D gene: NA; J gene: TRBJ2-7; V gene: TRBV9; clone size: NA; CDR3 protein: CASSVGHDYEQYF; CDR3 DNA: TGTGCCAGCAGCGTAGGACACGACTACGAGCAGTACTTC
D gene: NA; J gene: TRBJ2-6; V gene: TRBV5-1; clone size: NA; CDR3 protein: CASSLDASGSGANVLTF; CDR3 DNA: TGCGCCAGCAGCTTGGATGCTAGTGGCTCTGGGGCCAACGTCCTGACTTTC
D gene: TRBD2; J gene: TRBJ2-1; V gene: TRBV7-7; clone size: NA; CDR3 protein: CASSRTSGTNYNEQFF; CDR3 DNA: TGTGCCAGCAGCCGGACTAGCGGGACCAATTACAATGAGCAGTTCTTC
D gene: NA; J gene: TRBJ2-6; V gene: TRBV14; clone size: once; CDR3 protein: CASSRTYSGANVLTF; CDR3 DNA: TGTGCCAGCAGCAGGACGTACTCTGGGGCCAACGTCCTGACTTTC
D gene: NA; J gene: TRBJ2-1; V gene: TRBV28; clone size: NA; CDR3 protein: CASSPTRRDSISPYNEQFF; CDR3 DNA: TGTGCCAGCAGTCCCACCCGGCGGGATTCTATTAGCCCCTACAATGAGCAGTTCTTC